Sequencing of this T cell receptor (beta chain) was carried out in a study of CD8 T cells in ankylosing spondylitis. Study observations and caveats: Previously reported in reactive arthritis synovial fluid and blood were some of the motif variants. There was a TCR beta motif, made of roughly eight highly homologous variants, that appeared characteristic of ankylosing spondylitis blood.

This CDR3 has 12 amino acids. V was cut by 3 bases and J by 3 bases, with 8 bases left in between. Germline CDR1 is DFQATT and CDR2 is SNEGSKA (reference sequence). In TCRdb, the 5' RACE reads were re-called with MiXCR into one record per CDR3 protein. Seen here are around 890,000 distinct CDR3 sequences, about 10% observed once, and the top ten hold roughly 0.51%. This clonotype was seen at least ten times. Antigen specificity is unknown. The receptor comes from a male donor with ankylosing spondylitis. Sequenced: blood, either unsorted or a sorted T cell fraction (not recorded which). The rearrangement links TRBV20-1 to TRBJ1-1; D not certain. For the CDR3, the DNA is TGCAGTGCTAGGGAGGCAGACACTGAAGCTTTCTTT. Translating gives CSAREADTEAFF.